Only a few counts were recorded for the clone carrying this T cell receptor beta chain. The antigen is undetermined. From RNA transcripts, TCR beta CDR3 regions were amplified. The primer set for the first-round RT-PCR of the TCR CDR3 was HTBI. Via MiXCR, TCRdb re-called the multiplex PCR reads, giving one row per CDR3 protein. Here the sample spans about 700,000 distinct CDR3 sequences, less than 15% being singletons. Trimming stripped 2 bases from V and 5 bases from J, with 15 bases between. CDR1 SGHTA and CDR2 FQGNSA come from the germline V gene. The CDR3 runs 15 residues. The data stem from a study of T cells in Graves' hyperthyroidism and ophthalmopathy. Study outcomes and limitations: Most expanded thyroid clonotypes above 0.001 recurred in blood. Patients with ophthalmopathy were separated from those with stable hyperthyroidism by a 13 V-J model.

Hyperthyroidism of Graves' type that showed no ophthalmopathy progression within 18 months was stable. Sequencing input: blood. The chain joins TRBV7-2 to TRBJ2-5; a weak D match, TRBD1 (6 bases). This clonotype was sampled from a woman aged 18-29 years with Graves' hyperthyroidism. CDR3 sequence (DNA): TGTGCCAGCAGCTTACGGTCAGGGGCCGGGGAGACCCAGTACTTC. This sequence encodes CASSLRSGAGETQYF.